One T cell receptor (beta chain) is described in this entry. Sequencing was performed with immunoSEQ multiplex PCR; in TCRdb, only in-frame clones are kept and a portion is missing. The sample carries about 35,000 clones, more than 80% recorded once. The source of the sample is a study of PD-1 blockade in classical Hodgkin lymphoma. Brentuximab vedotin exposure varied, and every patient relapsed after autologous stem cell transplantation. It was by magnetic negative selection that CD4+ T cells were purified from thawed PBMCs. The V segment lost 10 bases and the J segment 7 bases; nucleotides outside the gene matches: 6. Per germline, CDR1 LNHDA and CDR2 SQIVND (reference sequence). CDR3 size: 12 residues.

The TCR comes from a human donor with classical Hodgkin lymphoma. The material was CD4+ T cells from blood, obtained at baseline. The chain carries TRBV19 and TRBJ1-5; the match to TRBD1 covers 8 bases. This CDR3 is CATRQGRQPQHF. CDR3 nucleotides: TGTGCCACCAGACAGGGGAGGCAGCCCCAGCATTTT.